These 8 T cell receptor beta chains share one sample of origin, sequenced in a study of cytomegalovirus exposure and HLA in healthy donors listed by TCRdb under 2017. The library came from the immunoSEQ multiplex PCR assay. For the multiplex PCR, a mixture combining 60 forward primers for TCR Vbeta segments and 13 reverse primers for TCR Jbeta segments was used. TCRdb provides this immuneACCESS table in a form limited to in-frame rearrangements. Some clones are lacking; in checked studies, under half of them reflect an unresolved V gene, and why the rest are absent is not known. A total of approximately 130,000 clones appear in this sample, 70% to 80% of them only once. Of the sample, over 1.5% falls within the top ten clones. Sequenced input: PBMCs. Receptors originate from a woman between 45 and 65 years old in good health and CMV-seronegative.

The V gene is TRBV19, the J gene TRBJ2-2, with D possibly being TRBD1 (6 bases). CDR3 length: 15 residues. Per the germline V gene, CDR1 is LNHDA and CDR2 is SQIVND (reference sequence). V was pared by 6 bases and J by 4 bases, with 15 bases between. The CDR3 DNA reads as TGTGCCAGTAGAAGAGAAACAGGGTCCACCGGGGAGCTGTTTTTT. Its protein product is CASRRETGSTGELFF.

The rearrangement joins TRBV19 to TRBJ1-1; D uncertain. V lost 4 bases and J lost 10, with 16 bases in between. The CDR3 runs to 13 residues. Per the germline V gene, CDR1 is LNHDA and CDR2 is SQIVND (reference sequence). The CDR3 coding sequence is TGTGCCAGTAGTAGAGGGATTTACGCAGTAGCTTTCTTT. This encodes CASSRGIYAVAFF.

The V call is TRBV30, the J call TRBJ1-1, with TRBD1 matching over 8 bases. Trimming cost V 2 bases and J 4 bases; bases outside gene matches: 3. The CDR3 has 13 residues. CDR1 and CDR2 (germline): GTSNPN, SVGIG (reference sequence). In DNA, the CDR3 is TGTGCCTGGAGTCTACAGGGGGGCACTGAAGCTTTCTTT. This encodes CAWSLQGGTEAFF.

This CDR3 reads CASSESGISGNTIYF. The CDR3 DNA reads TGTGCCAGCAGTGAATCAGGTATCTCTGGAAACACCATATATTTT. The gene calls are TRBV25-1 and TRBJ1-3; D unclear. This CDR3 has 15 amino acids. Between the trimmed V and J ends, which lost 1 base and 0 bases, there was a span of 7 bases. Germline V gives CDR1 MGHDK, CDR2 SYGVNS.

The V gene is TRBV7-9, the J gene TRBJ1-2, with D perhaps TRBD1 (6 bases). CDR1 and CDR2 from the germline V gene are SEHNR and FQNEAQ (reference sequence). The CDR3 extends over 16 amino acids. Deletions cut 5 bases from V and 5 bases from J, with 21 bases between. The CDR3 DNA reads TGTGCCAGCAGCCCCGGGGCGGGAGGGGGTCTGTATGGCTACACCTTC. Translated: CASSPGAGGGLYGYTF.

The rearrangement uses TRBV4-2 and TRBJ1-5; 7 nucleotides match TRBD1. The trim removed 1 base at V and 6 bases at J, leaving 12 bases unmatched. CDR1 is LGHNA and CDR2 is YNFKEQ in the germline V gene. The CDR3 totals 17 residues. The CDR3 spells CASSQVVGGGPGQPQHF. For the CDR3, the DNA is TGTGCCAGCAGCCAAGTCGTAGGAGGGGGCCCGGGTCAGCCCCAGCATTTT.

The chain recombines TRBV19 with TRBJ2-2; 10 positions match TRBD1. CDR1 is LNHDA, CDR2 SQIVND, per germline (reference sequence). Trimming took 6 bases from V and 6 from J; bases not matched to a gene: 10. The CDR3 length is 16 residues. This chain's CDR3 is CASRKRTGGSAGELFF. The CDR3 DNA reads TGTGCCAGTAGGAAACGGACAGGGGGGTCGGCCGGGGAGCTGTTTTTT.

This chain connects TRBV27 to TRBJ2-1; 11 nucleotides agree with TRBD2. V was pared by 4 bases and J by 10 bases, with 12 bases of the junction left unmatched. The CDR3 runs 16 residues. From germline, CDR1 is MNHEY and CDR2 SMNVEV (reference sequence). The CDR3 nucleotides are TGTGCCAGCAGTTACGTAGCGGGAGGGCCAATTGGGGAGCAGTTCTTC. Protein: CASSYVAGGPIGEQFF.